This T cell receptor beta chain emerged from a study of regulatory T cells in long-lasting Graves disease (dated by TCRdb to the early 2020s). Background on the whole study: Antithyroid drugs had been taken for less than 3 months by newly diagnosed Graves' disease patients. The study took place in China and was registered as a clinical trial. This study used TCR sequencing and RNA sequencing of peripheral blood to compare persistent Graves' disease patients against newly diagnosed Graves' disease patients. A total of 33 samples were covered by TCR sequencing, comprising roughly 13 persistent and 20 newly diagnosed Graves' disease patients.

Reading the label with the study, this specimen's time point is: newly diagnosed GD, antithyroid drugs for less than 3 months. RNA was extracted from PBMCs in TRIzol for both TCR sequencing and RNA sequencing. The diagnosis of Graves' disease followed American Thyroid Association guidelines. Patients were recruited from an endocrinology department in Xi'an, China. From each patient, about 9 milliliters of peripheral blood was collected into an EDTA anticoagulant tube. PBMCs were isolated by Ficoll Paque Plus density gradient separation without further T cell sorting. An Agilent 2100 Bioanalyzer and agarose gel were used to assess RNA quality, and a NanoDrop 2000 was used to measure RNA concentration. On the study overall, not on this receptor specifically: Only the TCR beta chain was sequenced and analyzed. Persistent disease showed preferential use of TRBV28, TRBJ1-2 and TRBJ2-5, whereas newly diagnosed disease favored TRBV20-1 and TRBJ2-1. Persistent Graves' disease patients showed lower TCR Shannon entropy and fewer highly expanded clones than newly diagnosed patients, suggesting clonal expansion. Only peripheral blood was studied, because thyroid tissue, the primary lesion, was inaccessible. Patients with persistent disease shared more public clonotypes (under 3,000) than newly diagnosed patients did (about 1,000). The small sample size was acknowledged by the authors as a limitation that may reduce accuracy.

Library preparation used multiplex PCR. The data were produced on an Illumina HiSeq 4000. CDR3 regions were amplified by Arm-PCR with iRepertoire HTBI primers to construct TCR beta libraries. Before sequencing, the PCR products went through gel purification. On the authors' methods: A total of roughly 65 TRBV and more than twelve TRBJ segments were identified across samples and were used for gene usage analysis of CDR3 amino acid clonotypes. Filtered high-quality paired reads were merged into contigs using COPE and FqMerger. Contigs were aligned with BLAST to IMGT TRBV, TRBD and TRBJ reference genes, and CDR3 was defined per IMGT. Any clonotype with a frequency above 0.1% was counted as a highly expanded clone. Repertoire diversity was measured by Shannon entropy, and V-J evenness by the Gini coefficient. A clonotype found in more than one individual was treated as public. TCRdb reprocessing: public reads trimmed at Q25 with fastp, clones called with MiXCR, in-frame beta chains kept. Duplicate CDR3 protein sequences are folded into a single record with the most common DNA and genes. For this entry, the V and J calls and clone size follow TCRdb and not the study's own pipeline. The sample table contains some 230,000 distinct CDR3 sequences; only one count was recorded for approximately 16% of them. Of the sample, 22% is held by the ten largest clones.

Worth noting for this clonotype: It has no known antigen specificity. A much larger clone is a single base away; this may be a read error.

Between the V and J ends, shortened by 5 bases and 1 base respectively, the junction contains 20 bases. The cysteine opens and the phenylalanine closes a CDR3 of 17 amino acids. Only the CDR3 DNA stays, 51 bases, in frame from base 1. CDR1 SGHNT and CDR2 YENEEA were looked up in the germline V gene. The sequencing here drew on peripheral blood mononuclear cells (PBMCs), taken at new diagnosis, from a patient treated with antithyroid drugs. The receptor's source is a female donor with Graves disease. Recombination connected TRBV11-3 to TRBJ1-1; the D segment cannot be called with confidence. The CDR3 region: CASSPPRGREANTEAFF. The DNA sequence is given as TGTGCCAGCAGCCCCCCCCGGGGTAGGGAGGCGAACACTGAAGCTTTCTTT.